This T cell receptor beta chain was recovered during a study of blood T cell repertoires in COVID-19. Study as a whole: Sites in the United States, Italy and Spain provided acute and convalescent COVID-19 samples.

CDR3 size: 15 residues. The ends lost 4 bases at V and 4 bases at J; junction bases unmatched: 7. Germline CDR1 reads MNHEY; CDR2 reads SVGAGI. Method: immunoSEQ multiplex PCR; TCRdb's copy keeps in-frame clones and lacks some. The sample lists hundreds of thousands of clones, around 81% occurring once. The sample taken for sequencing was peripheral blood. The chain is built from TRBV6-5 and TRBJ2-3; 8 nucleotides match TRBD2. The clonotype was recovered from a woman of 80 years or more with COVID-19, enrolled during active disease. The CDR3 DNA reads TGTGCCAGCAGTTCACAGCGGGGGAGGGCAGATACGCAGTATTTT. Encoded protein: CASSSQRGRADTQYF.